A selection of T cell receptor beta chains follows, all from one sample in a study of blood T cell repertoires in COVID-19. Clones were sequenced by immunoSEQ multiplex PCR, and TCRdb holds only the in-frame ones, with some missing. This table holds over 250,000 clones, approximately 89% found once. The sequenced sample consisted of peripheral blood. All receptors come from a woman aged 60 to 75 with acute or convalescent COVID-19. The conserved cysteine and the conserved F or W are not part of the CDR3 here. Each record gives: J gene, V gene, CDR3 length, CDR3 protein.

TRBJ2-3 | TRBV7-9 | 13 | ASSPTERRADTQY
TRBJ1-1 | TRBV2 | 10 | ASSEVGVEAF
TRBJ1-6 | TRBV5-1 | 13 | ASSLVGRGTSPLH
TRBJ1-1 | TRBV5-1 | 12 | ASSLDTVNTEAF
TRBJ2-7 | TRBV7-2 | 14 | ASSLVPGQGSDEQY
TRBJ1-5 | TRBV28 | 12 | ASSRSTGYQPQH
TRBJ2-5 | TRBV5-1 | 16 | ARSLAGTRGGGLQTQY
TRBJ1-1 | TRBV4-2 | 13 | ASSQEAQGATEAF
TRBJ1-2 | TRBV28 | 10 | ASQAGVSGYT
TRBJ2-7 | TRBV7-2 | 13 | ASSTFRDRGQEQY
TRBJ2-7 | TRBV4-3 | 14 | ASSQYPSGDSYEQY
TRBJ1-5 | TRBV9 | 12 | ASSPEGGKQPQH
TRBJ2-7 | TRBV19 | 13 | ASSIDERESYEQY
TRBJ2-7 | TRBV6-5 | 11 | ASRATGSYEQY
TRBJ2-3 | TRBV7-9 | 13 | ASSLWGSHTDTQY
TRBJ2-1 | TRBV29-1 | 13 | SVHEHASGGNEQF
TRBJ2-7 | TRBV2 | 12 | ASILGGESYEQY
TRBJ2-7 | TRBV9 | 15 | ASSVDLLAGRGREQY
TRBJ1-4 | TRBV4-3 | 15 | ASSQGHPLSVNEKLF
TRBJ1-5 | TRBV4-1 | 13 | ASSQDRGGFQPQH
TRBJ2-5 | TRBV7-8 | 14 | ASVPRDRLRRETQY
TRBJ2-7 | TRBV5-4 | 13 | ASSSPGEGFYEQY
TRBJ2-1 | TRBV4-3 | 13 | ASSQGTSGYNEQF
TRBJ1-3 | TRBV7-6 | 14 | ASSSGQGLAGNTIY
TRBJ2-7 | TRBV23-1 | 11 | ASSSDSAYEQY
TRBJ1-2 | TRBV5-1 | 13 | ASSPQTGWDYGYT
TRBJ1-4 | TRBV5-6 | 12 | ASSRYRGGEKLF
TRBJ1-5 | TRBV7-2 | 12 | ASSPRTGAQPQH
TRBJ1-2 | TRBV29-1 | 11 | SVARGANYGYT
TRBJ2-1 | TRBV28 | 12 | ASSLGGTTNEQF
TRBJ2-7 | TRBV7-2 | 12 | ASSLGLNEQKQY
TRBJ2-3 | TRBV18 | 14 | ASHLSGTPSTDTQY
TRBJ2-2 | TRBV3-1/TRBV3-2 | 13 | ASSLGRASTGELF
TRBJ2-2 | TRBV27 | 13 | ASSSASRNTGELF
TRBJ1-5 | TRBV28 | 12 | ASTEGRRGQPQH
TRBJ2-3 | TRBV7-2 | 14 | ASSLGVGGYTDTQY
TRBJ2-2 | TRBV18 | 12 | ASSPPSNTGELF
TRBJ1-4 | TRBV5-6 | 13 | ASSSNQGLSEKLF
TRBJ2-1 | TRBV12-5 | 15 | ASGSGIAGALMDEQF
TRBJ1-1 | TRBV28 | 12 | ASSHRGINTEAF
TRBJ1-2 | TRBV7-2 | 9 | AILTGYGYT
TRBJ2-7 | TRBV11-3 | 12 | ASSPAGISYEQY
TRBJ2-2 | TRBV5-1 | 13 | ASSLDGGSDGELF
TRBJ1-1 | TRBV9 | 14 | ASSARIQGRNTEAF
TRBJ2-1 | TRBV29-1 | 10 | SVERGGNEQF
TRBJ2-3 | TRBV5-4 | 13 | ASSLAVSSADTQY
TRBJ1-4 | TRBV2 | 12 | ASSVAVTNEKLF
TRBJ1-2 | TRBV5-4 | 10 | ASSPGTTDYT
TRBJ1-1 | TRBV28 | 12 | ASRLKGAWAEAF
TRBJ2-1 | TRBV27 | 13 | ASRSSGWTYNEQF
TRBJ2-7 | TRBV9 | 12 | ASSGRGGSYEQY